This TCR beta chain was identified in a study of identical twins (dated by TCRdb to about 2016). For context, the study as a whole: The study deep-sequenced TCR alpha and beta repertoires from monozygotic twins, unrelated adults of various ages and cord blood to test whether fetal clonotypes persist. To rule out contamination, the twin experiments were replicated at different times with different library preparation protocols. What the work shows at the level of the full study, not this receptor alone: A weaker excess of twin sharing was found in beta out-of-frame sequences because the signal-to-noise ratio was lowered by fewer shared sequences. In monozygotic twins, recombination models systematically underestimated out-of-frame TCR alpha sharing, but the models matched the sharing seen between unrelated individuals. Invariant T cells such as MAIT and iNKT could partly confound zero-insertion analyses, though diverse VJ usage argued against this for most clonotypes. Fewer insertions were carried by abundant cord blood beta clonotypes; a weaker similar trend was observed in young adult naive repertoires, while no such trend was observed in memory repertoires. Conclusions relied on cross-sectional statistical analysis, since the same donors could not be followed over many years. Compared with coincidental sharing between unrelated individuals, out-of-frame TCR alpha sequences shared between twins had an excess of sequences with low generation probability.

The CDR3 runs 18 residues from the cysteine to the phenylalanine. Only the CDR3 region is kept as DNA, spanning 54 bases read in frame from base 1. For CDR1 and CDR2, the germline V gene lists LGHNA and YSLEER. V is shortened by 0 bases, J by 0 bases, and the region joining them spans 12 bases. About this clonotype: What this receptor recognizes is not known. No much larger clone exists at a distance of one base, and base qualities are not known.

Receptors were amplified or captured by 5' RACE. Sequencing used an Illumina HiSeq 2000. A universal primer binding site was added through template switching, and the final cDNA carried a unique molecular identifier so that TCR cDNA molecules could be counted accurately. Specific primers in the conserved constant-segment region were used to synthesize first-strand cDNA for the TCR alpha and beta chains. Each cDNA library was double barcoded, with a SMART-Mk sample barcode plus Illumina barcodes, to control for contamination. TruSeq adapter sequences and Illumina sample barcodes were added in two successive PCR steps. The Illumina HiSeq platform was used with custom primers to sequence TCR alpha and beta cDNA libraries. Regarding the original processing steps: MiGEC was used to process raw reads and extract unique molecular identifiers, and MiXCR was used to find CDR3 positions. For each individual, recombination models were inferred using an EM algorithm with the repgenHMM and IGoR tools. Shared clonotype analysis was performed with the tcR package in R, normalizing sharing by the product of cloneset sizes. To study raw recombination free of thymic and clonal selection effects, out-of-frame nonproductive sequences were analyzed. The public reads were reanalyzed by TCRdb: fastp trimming at Q25, MiXCR alignment, in-frame beta chains only. Entries are consolidated by CDR3 protein sequence, retaining the most common genes and DNA. What appears here as the V and J calls and clone size reflects TCRdb's work, not the paper's. In this sample the table shows more than 200,000 distinct CDR3 sequences, around 15% of which occur a single time. The ten top clones hold around 9% of the sample.

Every donor was a healthy Caucasian. Miltenyi CD45RO+ enrichment and human naive T-cell isolation kits were used to isolate memory (CD45RO+) and naive T cells from PBMC. Sequencing used memory (CD45RO+) T cells sorted from blood. The intended sense of this specimen's cell subset or site label: CD45RO+ enriched T cells. This TCR was sampled from a woman between 18 and 29 years old in good health. The chain couples TRBV4-3 to TRBJ1-6; the D gene assignment is ambiguous. The DNA reads as follows: TGCGCCAGCAGCCAAGAGTCGGGGTTAAGCTCCTATAATTCACCCCTCCACTTT. Translated, this gives CASSQESGLSSYNSPLHF.